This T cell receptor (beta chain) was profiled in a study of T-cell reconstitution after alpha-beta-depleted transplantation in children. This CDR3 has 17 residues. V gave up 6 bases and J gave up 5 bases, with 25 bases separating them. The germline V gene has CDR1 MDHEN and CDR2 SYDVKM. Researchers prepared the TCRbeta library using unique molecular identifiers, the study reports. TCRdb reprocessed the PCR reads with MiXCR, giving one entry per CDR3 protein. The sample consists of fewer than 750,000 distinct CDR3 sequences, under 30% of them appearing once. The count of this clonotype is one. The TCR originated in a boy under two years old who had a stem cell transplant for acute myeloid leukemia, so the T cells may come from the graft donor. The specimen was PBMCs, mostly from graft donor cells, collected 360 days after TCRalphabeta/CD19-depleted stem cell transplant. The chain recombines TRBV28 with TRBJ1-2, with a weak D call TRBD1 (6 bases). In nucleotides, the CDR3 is TGTGCCAGCAGCCGATCCCCCCCCGGACAGTTGGGGTATGGCTACACCTTC. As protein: CASSRSPPGQLGYGYTF.